The next 18 T cell receptor beta chains were all read from a single sample in a study of blood T cell repertoires in COVID-19. Generated by immunoSEQ multiplex PCR, the TCRdb table keeps only in-frame clones and is missing some. The sample has about 30,000 clones; 85% are singletons. The source material was peripheral blood. All receptors come from a man aged 55 to 69 with active COVID-19.

The CDR3 here is CASSDSLGLAQNTGELFF. Here the CDR3 DNA reads TGTGCCAGCAGCGACAGCCTAGGACTAGCGCAGAACACCGGGGAGCTGTTTTTT. The rearrangement links TRBV21-1 to TRBJ2-2; the table's D gene call, TRBD2, was not cross checked with the DNA. TRBV21-1 is noted as a pseudogene. This CDR3 spans 18 amino acids.

The chain carries TRBV5-4 and TRBJ2-7, with D tentatively TRBD1 (5 bases). V was cut by 0 bases and J by 5 bases, with 12 bases left in between. CDR1 and CDR2 from the germline V gene are SGHNT and YYREEE (reference sequence). The CDR3 spans 14 residues. The CDR3 sequence: CASSLGGASDEQYF. Written as DNA, the CDR3 is TGTGCCAGCAGCTTGGGTGGGGCGTCTGACGAGCAGTACTTC.

This chain links TRBV6-6 with TRBJ2-5; 10 bases align to TRBD2. Germline V CDR1 and CDR2: MNHNY, SVGAGI (reference sequence). V gave up 2 bases and J gave up 2 bases; unmatched junction bases: 5. The CDR3 covers 16 residues. CDR3 residues: CASSYVASGRQETQYF. The CDR3 DNA follows: TGTGCCAGCAGTTACGTCGCTAGCGGGAGACAAGAGACCCAGTACTTC.

This chain connects TRBV5-1 to TRBJ1-1; 7 bases match TRBD1. The germline CDR1 and CDR2 sequences are SGHRS and YFSETQ. CDR3 length equals 14 residues. J gave up 4 bases and V 6 bases, and 9 bases lay outside the gene matches. The chain's CDR3 is CASNPAGGSTEAFF. The CDR3 DNA reads as TGCGCCAGCAATCCGGCAGGGGGTAGCACTGAAGCTTTCTTT.

This chain connects TRBV4-2 to TRBJ2-7, with 9 bases identical to TRBD2. This CDR3 region has 17 residues. The V gene end was trimmed by 3 bases and the J gene end by 1 base; junction bases not matched to a gene: 10. Germline V gene lookup returns CDR1 LGHNA and CDR2 YNFKEQ. CDR3 region: CASSQALGAGGSYEQYF. In nucleotides, the CDR3 is TGTGCCAGCAGCCAGGCCTTAGGGGCGGGAGGGTCCTACGAGCAGTACTTC.

The chain has TRBV7-9 and TRBJ2-1, with a tentative D call TRBD1 (5 bases). The V end was cut by 1 base, the J end by 12 bases, with 10 bases between. The CDR3 is 12 residues long. The germline CDR1 and CDR2 sequences are SEHNR and FQNEAQ (reference sequence). The DNA for the CDR3 is TGTGCCAGCAGCTTAGAAGGGGCCGGGCAGTTCTTC. Translating gives CASSLEGAGQFF.

This clone was detected only a few times. The DNA of the CDR3 is TGTGCCAGCAGCTTAAGGGACAGGGGGTTCACTGAAGCTTTCTTT. Amino acid sequence: CASSLRDRGFTEAFF. The chain combines TRBV5-6 with TRBJ1-1, with 11 nucleotides matching TRBD1. CDR1 is SGHDT and CDR2 is YYEEEE in the germline V gene. This CDR3 is 15 amino acids long. Unmatched junction bases numbered 4, after V lost 2 bases and J lost 4 bases.

The rearrangement uses TRBV9 and TRBJ2-7; 8 positions agree with TRBD2. Germline values: CDR1 SGDLS, CDR2 YYNGEE. CDR3 length: 15 residues. V shed 0 bases and J 6 bases; nucleotides not matched to a gene: 8. The CDR3 bases are TGTGCCAGCAGCGTAGATTCAAGCGGGAGAGGCGAGCAGTACTTC. Protein sequence: CASSVDSSGRGEQYF.

The chain uses TRBV3-1 (or the pseudogene TRBV3-2) and TRBJ2-3, with 11 bases that match TRBD1. Germline CDR1 reads LGHDT; CDR2 reads YNNKEL (reference sequence). This CDR3 spans 18 amino acids. V lost 3 bases, J lost 5 bases, and 13 bases stayed unmatched. Written as DNA, the CDR3 is TGTGCCAGCAGCCAGAGGACAGGGGGCGCTGGTGGCCAAGATACGCAGTATTTT. Its translation: CASSQRTGGAGGQDTQYF.

The rearrangement links TRBV5-6 to TRBJ1-1, with D possibly matching TRBD1 (5 bases). Germline-derived CDR1 and CDR2 are SGHDT and YYEEEE. This CDR3 region has 16 residues. Trimming removed 2 bases at V and 0 bases at J, with 14 bases between. CDR3 sequence reads: CASSFLSRGMNTEAFF. The CDR3 DNA sequence: TGTGCCAGCAGCTTCTTAAGCCGGGGGATGAACACTGAAGCTTTCTTT.

This clone appeared once. The rearrangement links TRBV5-5 to TRBJ1-4, with D possibly being TRBD1 (6 bases). Deletions cut 3 bases from V and 1 base from J, with 13 bases between. This CDR3 is 16 amino acids long. The germline V gene encodes CDR1 SGHKS and CDR2 YYEKEE (reference sequence). Here the CDR3 reads CASSSGQLLTNEKLFF. The CDR3 DNA follows: TGTGCCAGCAGCTCAGGACAGTTGCTAACTAATGAAAAACTGTTTTTT.

This clone has just one count. The J gene is TRBJ2-1, the V gene TRBV7-3; possible D gene TRBD2, 5 bases. The germline V and J ends were trimmed by 4 bases and 6 bases, with 13 bases remaining between them. The germline V gene encodes CDR1 SGHTA and CDR2 FQGTGA. The CDR3 has 14 amino acids. The CDR3 nucleotides are TGTGCCAGCAGCTCGGGCACTAGTATCAATGAGCAGTTCTTC. Protein sequence: CASSSGTSINEQFF.

The chain recombines TRBV9 with TRBJ2-5; D perhaps matches TRBD2 (6 bases). This CDR3 contains 15 residues. The V gene lost 2 bases and the J gene lost 6 bases, with 17 bases spanning the gap. Germline V gene lookup returns CDR1 SGDLS and CDR2 YYNGEE. CDR3 in DNA: TGTGCCAGCAGCGTTGACGGGAGCTTAGGAAAGACCCAGTACTTC. Translating it yields CASSVDGSLGKTQYF.

This sequence joins TRBV2 and TRBJ2-3; TRBD2 agrees at 10 bases. V was pared by 7 bases and J by 2 bases, with 9 bases of the junction left unmatched. The CDR3 loop spans 16 amino acids. Germline CDR1 and CDR2: SNHLY and FYNNEI. CDR3 region: CASTFRTSGFTDTQYF. CDR3 DNA sequence: TGTGCCAGCACCTTCCGGACTAGCGGTTTCACAGATACGCAGTATTTT.

The chain employs TRBV9 and TRBJ2-7; 9 bases match TRBD1. V trimming: 3 bases; J trimming: 6 bases; junction bases outside the gene matches: 7. The CDR3 totals 14 residues. Germline CDR1 is SGDLS and CDR2 is YYNGEE. CDR3 sequence reads: CASSAGTGPREQYF. The CDR3 DNA is TGTGCCAGCAGCGCCGGGACAGGGCCCCGCGAGCAGTACTTC.

This sequence joins TRBV3-1 (or the pseudogene TRBV3-2) and TRBJ2-1; a possible D gene is TRBD2 (5 bases). The CDR3 is 14 residues long. The germline CDR1 and CDR2 sequences are LGHDT and YNNKEL (reference sequence). The V end was cut by 4 bases, the J end by 9 bases, with 16 bases between. The CDR3 loop is CASSPGNLAGEQFF. The CDR3 bases are TGTGCCAGCAGCCCCGGCAACCTAGCTGGTGAGCAGTTCTTC.

This chain joins TRBV18 and TRBJ1-1; 7 nucleotides align to TRBD1. Trimming removed 4 bases from V and 1 base from J; junction bases left unmatched: 3. Germline V lookup: CDR1 KGHSH, CDR2 LQKENI. The length of the CDR3 is 14 residues. CDR3 bases: TGTGCCAGCTCACGGGACAGAAAGAACACTGAAGCTTTCTTT. Translation gives CASSRDRKNTEAFF.

J is TRBJ2-7 and V is TRBV5-5; tentatively, D is TRBD1 (6 bases). The CDR3 is 15 amino acids. Trimming removed 2 bases at V and 4 bases at J, with 16 bases between. Germline CDR1 and CDR2: SGHKS and YYEKEE (reference sequence). CDR3 sequence reads: CASSFKGQSDYEQYF. CDR3 coding DNA: TGTGCCAGCAGCTTTAAAGGACAGAGTGATTACGAGCAGTACTTC. Full variable domain (missing parts from reference TRBV5-5 and TRBJ2-7): DAGVTQSPTHLIKTRGQQVTLRCSPISGHKSVSWYQQVLGQGPQFIFQYYEKEERGRGNFPDRFSARQFPNYSSELNVNALLLGDSALYLCASSFKGQSDYEQYFGPGTRLTVT.